The present T cell receptor (beta chain) was sequenced within a study of cytomegalovirus exposure and HLA in healthy donors. CDR3 length: 16 residues. As concerns this clone: The target antigen is unknown.

The PCR contained 60 Vbeta and 13 Jbeta primers. Here immunoSEQ multiplex PCR was the method, and the copy in TCRdb shows in-frame clones only, minus some. The sample shows tens of thousands of clones, under 85% of them seen only once. General study points: In a later analysis, donors in an Asian-associated ancestry cluster reportedly had fewer N-insertions in productive TCRs than the cohort mean. In an earlier analysis, about 87% or about 30%: the productive usage of most TCR beta V segments. CMV antigen specificity of three CMV-associated chains was confirmed in vitro.

This chain connects TRBV21-1 to TRBJ2-2; the table's TRBD1 call for D was not verified on the DNA. TRBV21-1 counts as a pseudogene. Sequencing input: PBMCs. The sequence derives from a man over 45 in good health and CMV-seronegative. The CDR3: CASSKDARQETGELFF. As DNA, the CDR3 is TGTGCCAGCAGCAAAGACGCCAGACAGGAAACCGGGGAGCTGTTTTTT.